This TCR beta chain was observed in a study of shared clonotypes between healthy human individuals. Libraries were prepared by immunoSEQ multiplex PCR; TCRdb keeps only in-frame clonotypes and omits some of them. The sample has about 730,000 clones, 55% to 75% seen once. The study's findings and limits: As a rule, naive subsets had a larger estimated richness than memory subsets.

Germline values: CDR1 SGHDN, CDR2 FVKESK. The CDR3 length is 14 residues. V shed 0 bases and J shed 5 bases, with 10 bases lying between them. As to this clone: Its antigen remains unknown.

The chain is built from TRBV14 and TRBJ2-5; D not certain. Sequenced: memory CD4+ T cells sorted from blood. The sample's subset: CD45RA-negative fraction. The clonotype was recovered from a woman aged 25-40 years in good health. The CDR3 region is CASSQEPGAETQYF. As DNA, the CDR3 is TGTGCCAGCAGCCAAGAGCCAGGAGCGGAGACCCAGTACTTC. Together with reference TRBV14 and TRBJ2-5, the CDR3 gives the full variable domain: EAGVTQFPSHSVIEKGQTVTLRCDPISGHDNLYWYRRVMGKEIKFLLHFVKESKQDESGMPNNRFLAERTGGTYSTLKVQPAELEDSGVYFCASSQEPGAETQYFGPGTRLLVL.